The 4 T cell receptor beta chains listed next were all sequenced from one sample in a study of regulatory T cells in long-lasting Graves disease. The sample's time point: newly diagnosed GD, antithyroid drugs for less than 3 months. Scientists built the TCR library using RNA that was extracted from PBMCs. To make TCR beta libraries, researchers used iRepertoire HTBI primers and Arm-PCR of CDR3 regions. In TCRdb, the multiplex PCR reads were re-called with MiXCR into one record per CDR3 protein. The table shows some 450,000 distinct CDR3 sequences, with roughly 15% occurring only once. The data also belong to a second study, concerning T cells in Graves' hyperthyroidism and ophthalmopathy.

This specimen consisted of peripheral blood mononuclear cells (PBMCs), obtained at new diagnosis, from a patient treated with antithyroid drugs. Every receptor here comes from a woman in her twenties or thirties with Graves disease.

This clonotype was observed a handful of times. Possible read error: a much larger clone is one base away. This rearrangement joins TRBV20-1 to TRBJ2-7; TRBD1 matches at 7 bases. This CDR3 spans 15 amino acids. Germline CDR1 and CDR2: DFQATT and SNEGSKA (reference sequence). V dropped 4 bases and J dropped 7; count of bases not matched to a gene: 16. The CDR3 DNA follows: TGCAGTGCTATGAGGGACAGAGTGATCGGGCGGGAGCAGTACTTC. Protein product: CSAMRDRVIGREQYF.

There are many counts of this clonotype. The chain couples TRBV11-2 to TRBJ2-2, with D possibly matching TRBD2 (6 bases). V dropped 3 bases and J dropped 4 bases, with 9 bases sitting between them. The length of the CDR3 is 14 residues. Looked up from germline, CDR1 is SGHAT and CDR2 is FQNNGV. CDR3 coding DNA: TGTGCCAGCAGCTTCGGAGGGACCACCGGGGAGCTGTTTTTT. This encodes CASSFGGTTGELFF. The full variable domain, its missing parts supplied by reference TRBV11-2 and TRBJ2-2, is EAGVAQSPRYKIIEKRQSVAFWCNPISGHATLYWYQQILGQGPKLLIQFQNNGVVDDSQLPKDRFSAERLKGVDSTLKIQPAKLEDSAVYLCASSFGGTTGELFFGEGSRLTVL.

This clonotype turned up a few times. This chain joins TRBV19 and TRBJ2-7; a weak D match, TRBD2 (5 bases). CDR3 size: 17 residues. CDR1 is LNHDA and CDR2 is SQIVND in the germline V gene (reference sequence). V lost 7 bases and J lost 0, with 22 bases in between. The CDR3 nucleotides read TGTGCCAGTATCGTCCTTCCGGGGTCGAACCGCTCCTACGAGCAGTACTTC. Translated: CASIVLPGSNRSYEQYF.

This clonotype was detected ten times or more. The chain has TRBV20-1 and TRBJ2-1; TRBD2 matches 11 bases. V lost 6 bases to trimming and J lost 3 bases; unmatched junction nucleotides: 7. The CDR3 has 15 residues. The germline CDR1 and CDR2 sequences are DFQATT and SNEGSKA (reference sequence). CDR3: CSANTGTSGYNEQFF. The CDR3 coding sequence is TGCAGTGCCAATACCGGGACTAGCGGCTACAATGAGCAGTTCTTC.